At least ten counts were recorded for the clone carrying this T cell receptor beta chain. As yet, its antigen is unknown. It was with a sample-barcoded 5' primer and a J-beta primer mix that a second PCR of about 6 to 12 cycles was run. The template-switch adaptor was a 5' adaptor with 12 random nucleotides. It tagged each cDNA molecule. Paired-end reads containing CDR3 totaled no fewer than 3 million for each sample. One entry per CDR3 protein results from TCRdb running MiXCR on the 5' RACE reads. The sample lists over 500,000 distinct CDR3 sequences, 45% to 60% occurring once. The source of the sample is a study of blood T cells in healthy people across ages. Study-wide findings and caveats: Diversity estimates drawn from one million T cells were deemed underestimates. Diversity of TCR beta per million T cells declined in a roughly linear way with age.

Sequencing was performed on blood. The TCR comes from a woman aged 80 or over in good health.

The CDR3 region is CATSDFRQGNEQFF. The CDR3 nucleotides are TGTGCCACCAGTGATTTTCGGCAGGGCAATGAGCAGTTCTTC. V usage is TRBV24-1 and J usage is TRBJ2-1; the D gene is possibly TRBD1 (5 bases). CDR1 is KGHDR, CDR2 SFDVKD, per germline. This CDR3 contains 14 residues. Trimming took off 1 base at V and 6 bases at J, with 9 bases between the two ends.